This is a list of T cell receptor beta chains from one sample in a study of cytomegalovirus exposure and HLA in healthy donors. Profiling relied on immunoSEQ multiplex PCR, and the TCRdb table lists in-frame clones only, not all of them. The sample yields around 30,000 clones, around two fifths seen once. Sequenced material: PBMCs. These receptors all come from a woman aged 45-65 years in good health and CMV-seronegative. Each CDR3 is given with its conserved first and last residue. A D gene is named only where the DNA matches it firmly. Clone size is given for some rows only: seen once, a few or many times, or a class if the clone is expanded.

NA	TRBD2	TRBV2	TRBJ2-7	CASMGGTPYEQYF	TGTGCCAGCATGGGGGGGACCCCCTACGAGCAGTACTTC
once	TRBD1	TRBV29-1	TRBJ2-2	CSVGQGTNTGELFF	TGCAGCGTTGGACAGGGGACGAACACCGGGGAGCTGTTTTTT
NA	NA	TRBV9	TRBJ2-3	CASSALRDTDTQYF	TGTGCCAGCAGCGCTCTCAGGGACACAGATACGCAGTATTTT
few	TRBD2	TRBV4-2	TRBJ2-1	CASSQAGTSKADEQFF	TGTGCCAGCAGCCAAGCGGGGACTAGTAAGGCAGATGAGCAGTTCTTC
few	NA	TRBV7-8	TRBJ1-1	CASSLNSIRDEAFF	TGTGCCAGCAGCTTAAATTCCATACGGGATGAAGCTTTCTTT
NA	NA	TRBV11-2	TRBJ2-1	CASSPIGTHRGNEQFF	TGTGCCAGCAGCCCTATAGGGACTCACCGGGGGAATGAGCAGTTCTTC
few	NA	TRBV7-8	TRBJ1-5	CASSVLRGEQPQHF	TGTGCCAGCAGCGTTCTCCGGGGGGAGCAGCCCCAGCATTTT
few	TRBD1	TRBV29-1	TRBJ2-7	CSVEVGPDRASYEQYF	TGCAGCGTTGAAGTCGGACCGGACAGGGCCTCTTACGAGCAGTACTTC
NA	TRBD2	TRBV4-2	TRBJ2-1	CASSQVASGHYNEQFF	TGTGCCAGCAGCCAAGTTGCTAGCGGACACTACAATGAGCAGTTCTTC
few	TRBD1	TRBV5-4	TRBJ2-7	CASRPTGDPYEQYF	TGTGCCAGCAGACCTACAGGGGACCCCTACGAGCAGTACTTC
NA	NA	TRBV18	TRBJ1-3	CASSPQAPGAGNTIYF	TGTGCCAGCTCACCACAGGCCCCAGGGGCTGGAAACACCATATATTTT
NA	NA	TRBV11-2	TRBJ1-2	CASSLSSETIYGYTF	TGTGCCAGCAGCTTAAGTAGTGAAACCATCTATGGCTACACCTTC
NA	NA	TRBV6-5	TRBJ1-6	CASSPGHRYNSPLHF	TGTGCCAGCAGTCCGGGACACCGGTATAATTCACCCCTCCACTTT
NA	NA	TRBV6-5	TRBJ2-7	CATQGTFSYEQYF	TGTGCCACCCAGGGCACCTTCAGCTACGAGCAGTACTTC
few	TRBD1	TRBV10-3	TRBJ1-2	CAISEEGAHGYTF	TGTGCCATCAGTGAAGAGGGGGCGCACGGCTACACCTTC
NA	TRBD2	TRBV15	TRBJ2-1	CATSREASTFSGGLNNEQFF	TGTGCCACCAGCAGAGAGGCATCGACATTTAGCGGGGGCCTTAACAATGAGCAGTTCTTC